This T cell receptor beta chain was sequenced for a study of blood T cell repertoires in COVID-19. Overall study: The samples span acute and convalescent COVID-19 from the United States, Italy and Spain. From T cells, B-cell-depleted T cells, or PBMCs came the material, which was cDNA or gDNA.

In the authors' methods: Amplification of reference gene primers was used by the study to estimate nucleated cell counts. Clones were read by immunoSEQ multiplex PCR, and TCRdb kept only the in-frame ones, dropping some. D and trimming were read from the DNA, whereas the V and J calls and clone size are those reported in that table. The sample lists some 130,000 clones, more than 70% seen once, with around an eighth in the top ten. The V gene's germline CDR1 is SEHNR and CDR2 FQNEAQ (reference sequence). Trimming took off 3 bases at V and 2 bases at J, with 7 bases between the two ends. This CDR3 region has 13 residues.

The source of this sequence is a woman between 25 and 40 years old who had recovered from COVID-19. Sequencing used peripheral blood. The chain recombines TRBV7-9 with TRBJ1-2; possible D gene TRBD1, 5 bases. The CDR3: CASSFAGNYGYTF. CDR3 in DNA: TGTGCCAGCAGCTTTGCAGGGAACTATGGCTACACCTTC.